The 29 T cell receptor beta chains listed next were all sequenced from one sample in a study of T cell responses to AZD1222 COVID-19 vaccine. Some clones are missing from TCRdb's copy, which holds only in-frame ones; the method was immunoSEQ multiplex PCR. The table has 150,000 or so clones, approximately 88% seen once. The input for sequencing was peripheral blood, taken on day 0 of AZD1222 vaccination. The receptors here all came from an adult in good health.

This clone was picked up a small number of times. V is TRBV7-8 and J is TRBJ1-4, with D maybe TRBD1 (5 bases). The V and J ends lost 3 bases and 0 bases respectively, with 11 bases between them. The CDR3 runs to 16 residues. Germline values: CDR1 SGHVS, CDR2 FQNEAQ. CDR3 loop: CASSFGGSATNEKLFF. CDR3 bases: TGTGCCAGCAGCTTCGGGGGATCTGCAACTAATGAAAAACTGTTTTTT.

This chain uses TRBV2 with TRBJ1-6; a possible D gene is TRBD1 (5 bases). CDR3 length: 18 residues. Deletions cut 6 bases from V and 3 bases from J, with 21 bases between. Germline-derived CDR1 and CDR2 are SNHLY and FYNNEI. This CDR3 is CASSEPQRGRYYNSPLHF. The CDR3 DNA sequence: TGTGCCAGCAGCGAACCTCAGAGGGGCCGGTACTATAATTCACCCCTCCACTTT.

This chain joins TRBV5-1 and TRBJ1-1; D unclear. The V gene's germline CDR1 is SGHRS and CDR2 YFSETQ. With 5 bases removed from V and 5 bases from J, the gap between germline ends came to 16 bases. The CDR3 consists of 14 residues. CDR3 loop: CASRMVGVGTEAFF. Written as DNA, the CDR3 is TGCGCCAGCAGAATGGTCGGGGTTGGGACTGAAGCTTTCTTT.

The chain combines TRBV6-5 with TRBJ2-1; possibly TRBD1 or TRBD2 for D (6 bases each). The length of the CDR3 is 15 residues. Looked up from germline, CDR1 is MNHEY and CDR2 is SVGAGI. Trimming removed 7 bases from V and 2 bases from J, with 15 bases in between. CDR3 loop: CASKSPGGAYNEQFF. In DNA, the CDR3 is TGTGCCAGCAAATCCCCCGGGGGCGCCTACAATGAGCAGTTCTTC.

The rearrangement joins TRBV3-1 (or the pseudogene TRBV3-2) to TRBJ1-6; 7 bases line up with TRBD1. The V gene's germline CDR1 is LGHDT and CDR2 YNNKEL (reference sequence). Trimming took 4 bases from V and 8 from J; bases not matched to a gene: 8. This CDR3 comprises 15 residues. The DNA for the CDR3 is TGTGCCAGCAGCCGATCAGGGGGATTGGATTCACCCCTCCACTTT. Protein sequence: CASSRSGGLDSPLHF.

The chain recombines TRBV30 with TRBJ1-1; D is undetermined. Trimming took off 0 bases at V and 2 bases at J, with 16 bases between the two ends. CDR3 size: 16 residues. Germline loops: CDR1 GTSNPN, CDR2 SVGIG (reference sequence). This chain's CDR3 is CAWSVRALLFNTEAFF. The CDR3 coding sequence is TGTGCCTGGAGTGTACGGGCTCTCCTCTTCAACACTGAAGCTTTCTTT.

The genes are TRBV11-2 and TRBJ2-7, with D possibly matching TRBD2 (5 bases). The CDR3 extends over 13 amino acids. V dropped 6 bases and J dropped 6 bases, with 15 bases sitting between them. CDR1 SGHAT and CDR2 FQNNGV come from the germline V gene. The CDR3 DNA follows: TGTGCCAGCAGACCAGGACTGTTTCTCGAGCAGTACTTC. Translation gives CASRPGLFLEQYF.

The chain is built from TRBV5-1 and TRBJ2-2; D perhaps matches TRBD2 (6 bases). Trimming took off 3 bases at V and 2 bases at J, with 11 bases between the two ends. Germline lookup yields CDR1 SGHRS and CDR2 YFSETQ. This CDR3 has 15 residues. CDR3: CASSSEGRNTGELFF. CDR3 DNA sequence: TGCGCCAGCAGCTCGGAGGGGAGAAACACCGGGGAGCTGTTTTTT. Drawing the rest from reference TRBV5-1 and TRBJ2-2, the complete variable domain is KAGVTQTPRYLIKTRGQQVTLSCSPISGHRSVSWYQQTPGQGLQFLFEYFSETQRNKGNFPGRFSGRQFSNSRSEMNVSTLELGDSALYLCASSSEGRNTGELFFGEGSRLTVL.

V and J are TRBV18 and TRBJ2-7; 7 bases are a match to TRBD1. Germline V CDR1 and CDR2: KGHSH, LQKENI. J lost 0 bases, V lost 6 bases, and 14 bases had no gene match. CDR3 length equals 17 residues. The CDR3 DNA reads as TGTGCCAGCTCTCCGCAACCTACAGGGGTCAGCTCCTACGAGCAGTACTTC. It specifies CASSPQPTGVSSYEQYF.

This clone was recorded once. This sequence joins TRBV4-2 and TRBJ1-1; a possible D gene is TRBD1 (5 bases). CDR3 length: 15 residues. V lost 0 bases and J 1 base, leaving 9 bases between the germline ends. Germline V gene lookup returns CDR1 LGHNA and CDR2 YNFKEQ. The CDR3 sequence is CASSQDARGNTEAFF. CDR3 nucleotide sequence: TGTGCCAGCAGCCAAGATGCGAGGGGGAACACTGAAGCTTTCTTT.

The J gene is TRBJ2-1, the V gene TRBV7-2; TRBD2 aligns across 11 bases. CDR1 SGHTA and CDR2 FQGNSA come from the germline V gene. The CDR3 has 15 residues. Unmatched junction bases numbered 6, after V lost 7 bases and J lost 4 bases. The chain's CDR3 is CASKPPSGGYNEQFF. The CDR3 nucleotides are TGTGCCAGCAAACCCCCTAGCGGGGGGTACAATGAGCAGTTCTTC.

This chain links TRBV5-1 with TRBJ1-6, with no clear D. The length of the CDR3 is 19 residues. CDR1 is SGHRS, CDR2 YFSETQ, per germline. Trimming cost V 0 bases and J 0 bases, with 16 bases left between them. CDR3 coding DNA: TGCGCCAGCAGCTTGGTCGGCCAGGCCTGGGGCTCCTATAATTCACCCCTCCACTTT. As protein: CASSLVGQAWGSYNSPLHF.

The rearrangement joins TRBV6-5 to TRBJ1-3; D gene ambiguous. CDR1 and CDR2 from the germline V gene are MNHEY and SVGAGI. Trimming stripped 0 bases from V and 1 base from J, with 10 bases between. This CDR3 has 16 residues. The CDR3 DNA reads TGTGCCAGCAGTTACTCTAACATGGGATCTGGAAACACCATATATTTT. Translating it yields CASSYSNMGSGNTIYF.

The rearrangement links TRBV27 to TRBJ2-1; D is ambiguous. Germline CDR1 reads MNHEY; CDR2 reads SMNVEV (reference sequence). V lost 0 bases and J 8 bases, leaving 14 bases between the germline ends. The CDR3 contains 15 residues. The CDR3 is CASSLSVTGYYEQFF. The CDR3 DNA sequence: TGTGCCAGCAGTTTATCGGTAACGGGTTATTATGAGCAGTTCTTC.

This chain links TRBV2 with TRBJ1-5, with 7 bases lining up with TRBD1. Looked up from germline, CDR1 is SNHLY and CDR2 is FYNNEI. The CDR3 is 14 amino acids. V trimming: 4 bases; J trimming: 5 bases; junction bases outside the gene matches: 5. The CDR3 coding sequence is TGTGCCAGCAGTGGACAGGGTTTCGATCAGCCCCAGCATTTT. This sequence encodes CASSGQGFDQPQHF.

The chain couples TRBV10-1 to TRBJ1-1; tentative D call: TRBD1 (5 bases). In germline, CDR1 is WNHNN, CDR2 SYGVQD (reference sequence). With 2 bases removed from V and 8 bases from J, the gap between germline ends came to 12 bases. The CDR3 loop spans 13 amino acids. The CDR3 here is CASSEGGSAEAFF. CDR3 DNA: TGCGCCAGCAGTGAGGGGGGGTCGGCCGAAGCTTTCTTT.

The chain joins TRBV14 to TRBJ1-5, with TRBD1 as a possible D gene (5 bases). This CDR3 is 18 amino acids long. Germline V lookup: CDR1 SGHDN, CDR2 FVKESK. Trimming took off 1 base at V and 3 bases at J, with 19 bases between the two ends. CDR3 residues: CASSQVALLRGDNQPQHF. As DNA, the CDR3 is TGTGCCAGCAGCCAAGTGGCCCTCTTGCGGGGGGACAATCAGCCCCAGCATTTT.

V usage is TRBV5-6 and J usage is TRBJ2-1; 9 positions match TRBD2. V lost 0 bases and J lost 7; bases outside the gene matches: 8. The CDR3 has 16 amino acids. Germline-derived CDR1 and CDR2 are SGHDT and YYEEEE. The CDR3 is CASSLARLAVWNEQFF. The CDR3 DNA reads TGTGCCAGCAGCTTGGCCCGACTAGCGGTGTGGAATGAGCAGTTCTTC.

In its sample, this clone was seen a few times. The rearrangement links TRBV5-4 to TRBJ1-1; D ambiguous. Trimming took 2 bases from V and 4 from J, leaving 9 bases between them. CDR3 size: 13 residues. CDR1 is SGHNT and CDR2 is YYREEE in the germline V gene (reference sequence). The CDR3 DNA is TGTGCCAGCAGCTTATATGGGAGCACTGAAGCTTTCTTT. This gives the protein CASSLYGSTEAFF.

The rearrangement links TRBV4-2 to TRBJ1-1; D may be TRBD1 (5 bases). V was cut by 4 bases and J by 8 bases, with 14 bases left in between. This CDR3 spans 13 amino acids. CDR1 and CDR2 from the germline V gene are LGHNA and YNFKEQ. The CDR3 sequence: CASSLGDGREAFF. The CDR3 region has the DNA TGTGCCAGCAGCCTAGGGGACGGAAGAGAAGCTTTCTTT.

J is TRBJ1-5 and V is TRBV19; TRBD1 matches at 12 bases. CDR1 is LNHDA and CDR2 is SQIVND in the germline V gene (reference sequence). V shed 4 bases and J 1 base; nucleotides not matched to a gene: 8. There are 18 residues in the CDR3. The CDR3, as DNA: TGTGCCAGTAGTAGGGGACAGGGGGCGGGAAGGAGCAATCAGCCCCAGCATTTT. It encodes CASSRGQGAGRSNQPQHF.

The V gene is TRBV30, the J gene TRBJ1-2; 11 bases are shared with TRBD1. V was clipped by 0 bases and J by 2 bases; unmatched bases: 5. Germline V lookup: CDR1 GTSNPN, CDR2 SVGIG (reference sequence). The CDR3 is 16 residues long. DNA for the CDR3: TGTGCCTGGAGTGTTGATTGGACAGGGGGCAACTATGGCTACACCTTC. Translated, it gives CAWSVDWTGGNYGYTF.

The J gene is TRBJ2-7, the V gene TRBV6-5; 11 bases are shared with TRBD1. V gave up 6 bases and J gave up 4 bases; unmatched junction bases: 5. The CDR3 length is 14 residues. Germline loops: CDR1 MNHEY, CDR2 SVGAGI. The CDR3: CASRDRGLMYEQYF. CDR3 coding DNA: TGTGCCAGCAGGGACAGGGGGCTAATGTACGAGCAGTACTTC.

V gene TRBV6-2 or TRBV6-3 combines with J gene TRBJ2-7; tentative D call: TRBD2 (6 bases). This CDR3 has 14 residues. Germline V gene sequence: CDR1 MNHEY, CDR2 SVGEGT. Trimming cost V 2 bases and J 2 bases, with 10 bases left between them. The CDR3 loop reads CASSYTGLPYEQYF. In DNA form, the CDR3 reads TGTGCCAGCAGTTACACGGGACTGCCCTACGAGCAGTACTTC.

The V gene is TRBV7-9, the J gene TRBJ2-2, with TRBD2 as a possible D gene (7 bases). Germline V gives CDR1 SEHNR, CDR2 FQNEAQ (reference sequence). Trimming removed 4 bases from V and 4 bases from J, with 13 bases in between. The CDR3 spans 15 residues. For the CDR3, the DNA is TGTGCCAGCAGCTCCCGGGGGGCCGGCACCGGGGAGCTGTTTTTT. This translates into CASSSRGAGTGELFF.

The chain recombines TRBV9 with TRBJ1-2; tentative D call: TRBD1 (6 bases). The V gene's germline CDR1 is SGDLS and CDR2 YYNGEE. The CDR3 has 14 amino acids. Trimming shortened V by 0 bases and J by 4 bases, and 10 bases separated the two germline ends. In DNA form, the CDR3 reads TGTGCCAGCAGCGTAGTAGGGGGTGCCTATGGCTACACCTTC. Its protein is CASSVVGGAYGYTF.

V usage is TRBV20-1 and J usage is TRBJ1-1; D gene ambiguous. V was clipped by 5 bases and J by 3 bases, with 7 bases between them. The germline V gene has CDR1 DFQATT and CDR2 SNEGSKA (reference sequence). CDR3 size: 11 residues. The CDR3 loop is CSASRHTEAFF. The CDR3 DNA follows: TGCAGTGCTTCAAGGCACACTGAAGCTTTCTTT.

The genes are TRBV6-5 and TRBJ1-2; D call uncertain. Germline V gene sequence: CDR1 MNHEY, CDR2 SVGAGI. The CDR3 loop spans 14 amino acids. The V end lost 0 bases, the J end lost 2 bases, and 7 bases lay between the germline ends. CDR3 nucleotide sequence: TGTGCCAGCAGTTACTCGCCGAAAAACTATGGCTACACCTTC. It codes for CASSYSPKNYGYTF.

The chain uses TRBV6-5 and TRBJ2-2; no clear D gene. This CDR3 has 12 residues. V lost 8 bases and J 4 bases, leaving 8 bases between the germline ends. CDR1 MNHEY and CDR2 SVGAGI come from the germline V gene. In nucleotides, the CDR3 is TGTGCCAGCGGGTACAGCACCGGGGAGCTGTTTTTT. Its protein product is CASGYSTGELFF.